This T cell receptor (beta chain) stems from a study of cytomegalovirus exposure and HLA in healthy donors (dated by TCRdb to between 2016 and 2019). As for the study more broadly: The roughly 670 repertoires of the first cohort and the approximately 130 validation repertoires were produced on the same platform, according to a later analysis. The study combined high-throughput TCR immunosequencing, statistical association of individual TCRs with disease status, and machine learning to predict cytomegalovirus infection status. A separate validation cohort of 100 to 150 different subjects was used in addition to the roughly 620-subject first cohort. The study was designed to test whether signatures of past pathogen exposure could be identified by cataloging public T cell receptors.

Based on the germline V gene (reference sequence), the CDR1 and CDR2 sequences are SGHKS and YYEKEE. The CDR3 sequence holds 14 residues, the cysteine and phenylalanine included. Only the CDR3 DNA is retained, 42 bases long and in frame from the first base. Relative to germline, V is 0 bases shorter and J is 4 bases shorter, with 10 bases between their ends. The donors belonged to the validation cohort of 90 to 150 subjects, which was separate from the approximately 610-subject first cohort. Here is what the overall study found, with its caveats: The validation cohort had no HLA typing available for a later analysis, so co-occurrence within that cohort was assessed over all 130 or so repertoires. Subsequent analysis determined that TCRs grouped into clusters in the first cohort also showed a tendency toward co-occurrence across the roughly 110 validation repertoires, and 94% of cluster scores exceeded 0. Most TCR sequences were observed very rarely across donors, whereas some public TCRs were present in many individuals. The classifier was reported to diagnose cytomegalovirus status with high specificity and sensitivity in both the original and validation cohorts. A total of 150 to 200 TCR beta chains were listed by the study as associated with cytomegalovirus. The authors suggested that the approach could potentially be generalized to other disease states and immunological phenotypes. Three of the identified cytomegalovirus-associated TCR beta chains were confirmed in vitro to be specific for cytomegalovirus antigens.

This clone was seen a few times. Its antigen is unknown. Within one base of it there is no much larger clone, and no base qualities were kept. The protocol used for the library was the immunoSEQ multiplex PCR assay. Per the source publication's procedure: A statistical classification framework was developed to diagnose cytomegalovirus status using the catalog of TCR beta chain sequences. Drawn from immuneACCESS, this table holds only the in-frame rearrangements with V and J called that TCRdb kept. Clones are partly lost; checked studies trace under half to an unresolved V gene and leave the rest unexplained. V, J and clone size derive from that table, while D and trimming were established from the DNA sequence. This sample has 140,000 or so clones in its table, and about nine tenths of those were observed once. The top ten clones comprise 4.5% of the sample.

The sequencing sample was made of PBMCs. The TCR sequence derives from a man between 18 and 35 years old in good health and CMV-seropositive. The chain links TRBV5-5 with TRBJ1-2, with the D gene not confidently named. The DNA reads as follows: TGTGCCAGCAGCTTGGCTCAGGAATTCTATGGCTACACCTTC. This gives the protein CASSLAQEFYGYTF.